Presented here are 28 T cell receptor beta chains from one specimen sequenced in a study of Tregs in tolerant kidney transplant recipients. Profiled with immunoSEQ multiplex PCR; TCRdb holds only in-frame clones, not every one. The listing contains about 48,000 clones. The sample consisted of CD4+ T cells from blood, taken before the transplant. These receptors were obtained from a human donor who received a combined kidney and bone marrow transplant.

In regard to this clone: Read sequence stops 3 residues before the CDR3 end, and the germline J gene provides the missing end. V and J are TRBV19 and TRBJ1-4; possible D gene TRBD1, 6 bases. Germline V lookup: CDR1 LNHDA, CDR2 SQIVND (reference sequence). This CDR3 has 12 residues. Trimming shortened V by 6 bases and J by 8 bases, and 10 bases separated the two germline ends. CDR3 DNA (partial): TGTGCCAGTAGGACAGGCCTCGAAAAA. Amino acid sequence: CASRTGLEK. From start to end, the CDR3 is CASRTGLEKLFF.

A remark on this clone: The read terminates 3 residues before the CDR3 end, so the remaining end is supplied by the germline J gene. V and J are TRBV19 and TRBJ2-2; weak D call: TRBD1 (5 bases). V lost 5 bases, J lost 5 bases, and 18 bases lay in between. Germline V gives CDR1 LNHDA, CDR2 SQIVND (reference sequence). This CDR3 is built from 16 residues. The DNA read from the CDR3 is TGTGCCAGTAGTCCGGGCCGGAAGGGGTTTACCGGGGAG. Its protein product is CASSPGRKGFTGE. The CDR3 reads in full as CASSPGRKGFTGELFF.

As regards this clone: The CDR3 end falls 3 residues outside the read, so it is completed with the germline J gene. The chain is built from TRBV18 and TRBJ1-1, with D perhaps TRBD1 (5 bases). Germline V gene lookup returns CDR1 KGHSH and CDR2 LQKENI. The germline V and J ends were trimmed by 2 bases and 2 bases, with 9 bases remaining between them. CDR3 size: 14 residues. Incomplete CDR3 DNA: TGTGCCAGCTCACCAGTCGACAGCAACACTGAA. Amino acid sequence: CASSPVDSNTE. The complete CDR3 reads CASSPVDSNTEAFF.

Concerning this clone itself: The CDR3 end is not reached by the read, which stops 3 residues before it; the germline J gene fills it in. The chain employs TRBV5-1 and TRBJ1-3; D may be TRBD1 (5 bases). Trimming stripped 0 bases from V and 0 bases from J, with 10 bases between. CDR3 length equals 16 residues. The germline V gene encodes CDR1 SGHRS and CDR2 YFSETQ. The CDR3 sequence: CASSLARGGSGNTIYF. The CDR3 bases that were read are TGCGCCAGCAGCTTGGCTCGGGGGGGCTCTGGAAACACC.

Note on this clone: The read comes to an end 3 residues before the CDR3 does, leaving the germline J gene to fill in the end. V gene TRBV10-3 combines with J gene TRBJ2-7; TRBD1 matches 9 bases. The CDR3 sequence is 12 residues long. J gave up 4 bases and V 9 bases, and 4 bases lay outside the gene matches. CDR1 ENHRY and CDR2 SYGVKD come from the germline V gene. The DNA read from the CDR3 is TGTGCCATTGGGACAGGGTCGTACGAG. Protein product: CAIGTGSYE. The complete CDR3 sequence is CAIGTGSYEQYF.

The CDR3: CASSPLDSRNTEAFF. CDR3 bases read: TGTGCCAGTAGTCCACTTGACAGCCGGAACACTGAA. The chain combines TRBV19 with TRBJ1-1; D may be TRBD1 (5 bases). The missing CDR3 end, 3 residues past where the read stops, is filled in from the germline J gene. Germline V CDR1 and CDR2: LNHDA, SQIVND (reference sequence). This CDR3 region has 15 residues. Trimming took off 5 bases at V and 1 base at J, with 14 bases between the two ends.

In the case of this clone: The read halts 3 residues ahead of the CDR3 end, with the missing end drawn from the germline J gene. V gene TRBV6-1 combines with J gene TRBJ2-3, with D possibly matching TRBD2 (6 bases). CDR3 length: 15 residues. Germline CDR1 is MNHNS and CDR2 is SASEGT. The ends were cut back, 2 bases at V and 2 bases at J, with 11 bases in the middle. The chain's CDR3 is CASSERRGTTDTQYF. The part of the CDR3 DNA that was read is TGTGCCAGCAGTGAAAGGAGGGGCACCACAGATACG.

CDR3 DNA (partial): TGTGCCAGCTCACCACTAAACCCAGGGGAAACTAATGAAAAA. Its translation is CASSPLNPGETNEK. The complete CDR3 reads CASSPLNPGETNEKLFF. The gene calls are TRBV18 and TRBJ1-4; D may be TRBD1 (6 bases). The CDR3 goes on 3 residues after the read ends, and that part is filled in from the germline J gene. Germline-derived CDR1 and CDR2 are KGHSH and LQKENI. The CDR3 totals 17 residues. V lost 1 base, J lost 1 base, and 13 bases lay in between.

Concerning this clone: The CDR3 is cut off 3 residues early in the read; its end comes from the germline J gene. The rearrangement joins TRBV30 to TRBJ2-2; D gene unclear. CDR3 length: 14 amino acids. Trimming stripped 0 bases from V and 5 bases from J, with 10 bases between. The germline V gene encodes CDR1 GTSNPN and CDR2 SVGIG (reference sequence). CDR3 bases read: TGTGCCTGGAGTGTAATAGCTGGGACCGGGGAG. This encodes CAWSVIAGTGE. The CDR3 in full is CAWSVIAGTGELFF.

In the case of this clone: From the germline J gene comes the end of the CDR3, since the read stops 3 residues before it. V usage is TRBV20-1 and J usage is TRBJ1-4, with 7 bases fitting TRBD1. Germline trimming cut 5 bases from V and 8 bases from J; bases unmatched to any gene: 11. The CDR3 has 14 amino acids. The germline V gene encodes CDR1 DFQATT and CDR2 SNEGSKA (reference sequence). CDR3 DNA (partial): TGCAGTGCTGGAACAGGCCCCAGGGGGGAAAAA. This encodes CSAGTGPRGEK. From start to end, the CDR3 is CSAGTGPRGEKLFF.

The CDR3 protein is CASKGEGSYEQYF. The covered CDR3 bases are TGTGCCAGCAAAGGAGAGGGGTCCTACGAG. The chain uses TRBV6-2 or TRBV6-3 and TRBJ2-7; D may be TRBD1 or TRBD2 (5 bases each). The DNA ends 3 residues before the CDR3 does, and the rest of the CDR3 is filled in from the germline J gene. This CDR3 is 13 amino acids long. V gave up 7 bases and J gave up 1 base, with 11 bases separating them. Germline V gene data show CDR1 as MNHEY and CDR2 as SVGEGT.

Worth noting for this clone: From the germline J gene comes the end of the CDR3, since the read stops 3 residues before it. J is TRBJ2-2 and V is TRBV20-1; TRBD1 aligns across 9 bases. Per germline, CDR1 DFQATT and CDR2 SNEGSKA (reference sequence). This CDR3 is 13 amino acids long. The covered CDR3 bases are TGCTCGACAGGGGGATCGAACACCGGGGAG. Translation gives CSTGGSNTGE. The entire CDR3 protein is CSTGGSNTGELFF.

On this clone itself: From the germline J gene comes the end of the CDR3, since the read stops 3 residues before it. The chain is built from TRBV7-8 and TRBJ2-1, with 11 bases lining up with TRBD2. After removal of 1 base from V and 4 bases from J, the junction contained 3 bases not matched to a gene. Germline loops: CDR1 SGHVS, CDR2 FQNEAQ. CDR3 length equals 16 residues. Incomplete CDR3 DNA: TGTGCCAGCAGCTTAGGGGGACTAGCGGATTACAATGAG. Amino acid sequence: CASSLGGLADYNE. The complete CDR3 reads CASSLGGLADYNEQFF.

Concerning this clone: The read ends 3 residues shy of where the CDR3 ends; the end is completed using the germline J gene. The chain couples TRBV5-6 to TRBJ2-1, with 11 bases identical to TRBD2. The germline V gene encodes CDR1 SGHDT and CDR2 YYEEEE. This CDR3 contains 13 residues. Trimming cost V 6 bases and J 7 bases; bases outside gene matches: 3. This CDR3 reads CASNLAGGNEQFF. The covered CDR3 bases are TGTGCCAGCAACTTAGCGGGAGGGAATGAG.

With respect to this clone: Read coverage stops 3 residues before the CDR3 terminus; the germline J gene supplies the remainder. The chain couples TRBV30 to TRBJ1-5; D possibly corresponds to TRBD1 (6 bases). Germline assignment: CDR1 GTSNPN and CDR2 SVGIG (reference sequence). The V and J ends lost 0 bases and 5 bases respectively, with 14 bases between them. The CDR3 runs 15 residues. The CDR3 is CAWSVTGTQHQPQHF. CDR3 DNA, as far as it was read: TGTGCCTGGAGTGTCACCGGGACACAGCATCAGCCC.

As to this clone: The sequenced fragment ends 3 residues before the CDR3 boundary, so the rest is inferred from the germline J gene. V is TRBV20-1 and J is TRBJ2-6; 8 nucleotides agree with TRBD2. This CDR3 region has 17 residues. The V and J ends lost 8 bases and 4 bases, in that order; junction bases with no gene match: 16. Germline loops: CDR1 DFQATT, CDR2 SNEGSKA (reference sequence). The DNA read from the CDR3 is TGCAGTACCCGCCAGGTTAGCGGGAATAGCGGGGCCAACGTC. Its protein product is CSTRQVSGNSGANV. The CDR3 reads in full as CSTRQVSGNSGANVLTF.

CDR3 bases read: TGTGCCAGCAGGTCACAGGGGAGAAACTATGGC. Translated: CASRSQGRNYG. The whole CDR3 sequence is CASRSQGRNYGYTF. The chain uses TRBV7-9 and TRBJ1-2; TRBD1 agrees at 7 bases. The observed sequence ends 3 residues before the CDR3 terminus, with the missing tail filled in from the germline J gene. The CDR3 has 14 residues. With V trimmed by 6 bases and J by 2 bases, 6 bases remained unmatched. Germline V gene data show CDR1 as SEHNR and CDR2 as FQNEAQ (reference sequence).

Comments on this clone: The CDR3 end lies 3 residues beyond the end of the read and is filled in from the germline J gene. The chain is built from TRBV30 and TRBJ1-1, with D maybe TRBD1 (5 bases). The length of the CDR3 is 12 residues. Germline V gene data show CDR1 as GTSNPN and CDR2 as SVGIG (reference sequence). CDR3 residues: CALGPLNTEAFF. The DNA read from the CDR3 is TGTGCATTGGGGCCGCTGAACACTGAA. Full variable domain (remainder filled in from reference TRBV30 and TRBJ1-1): SQTIHQWPATLVQPVGSPLSLECTVEGTSNPNLYWYRQAAGRGLQLLFYSVGIGQISSEVPQNLSASRPQDRQFILSSKKLLLSDSGFYLCALGPLNTEAFFGQGTRLTVV.

The CDR3 region is CASTRQDTEAFF. CDR3 DNA, as far as it was read: TGTGCCAGCACGCGACAAGACACTGAA. V is TRBV7-9 and J is TRBJ1-1; D ambiguous. Read coverage stops 3 residues before the CDR3 terminus; the germline J gene supplies the remainder. Germline loops: CDR1 SEHNR, CDR2 FQNEAQ (reference sequence). The CDR3 is 12 amino acids. Trimming cost V 7 bases and J 3 bases, with 9 bases left between them.

About this clone itself: The DNA ends 3 residues before the CDR3 does, and the rest of the CDR3 is filled in from the germline J gene. V and J are TRBV2 and TRBJ2-3; D not certain. Germline CDR1 is SNHLY and CDR2 is FYNNEI. The CDR3 extends over 16 amino acids. V lost 2 bases to trimming and J lost 4 bases, with 16 bases between them. The CDR3 sequence: CASSERARKAADTQYF. The sequenced part of the CDR3 DNA is TGTGCCAGCAGTGAAAGGGCCAGAAAAGCCGCAGATACG.

Concerning this clone: Coverage ceases 3 residues before the CDR3 finishes, and the germline J gene fills in the end. V gene TRBV7-3 combines with J gene TRBJ2-5; 7 bases match TRBD2. Germline loops: CDR1 SGHTA, CDR2 FQGTGA. V trimming: 1 base; J trimming: 2 bases; junction bases outside the gene matches: 1. CDR3 length equals 14 residues. The CDR3 here is CASSLMGLQETQYF. CDR3 DNA (partial): TGTGCCAGCAGCTTAATGGGACTACAAGAGACC.

Note on this clone: One junction end disagrees with the germline gene, perhaps due to a read error. The covered CDR3 bases are TGTACCAGTAGGATTCCAGGCCCCAAGGATAATGAG. This translates into CTSRIPGPKDNE. The whole CDR3 region reads CTSRIPGPKDNEQFF. The chain has TRBV19 and TRBJ2-1; D gene ambiguous. From the germline J gene comes the end of the CDR3, since the read stops 3 residues before it. Germline V gene lookup returns CDR1 LNHDA and CDR2 SQIVND (reference sequence). This CDR3 has 15 residues.

Note on this clone: The CDR3 end is not reached by the read, which stops 3 residues before it; the germline J gene fills it in. V is TRBV7-2 and J is TRBJ2-2; TRBD1 matches 10 bases. With V trimmed by 6 bases and J by 1 base, 2 bases remained unmatched. Germline V gene data show CDR1 as SGHTA and CDR2 as FQGNSA. The CDR3 consists of 15 residues. CDR3 bases read: TGTGCCAGCAGTGGACAGGGGGTGAACACCGGGGAG. As protein: CASSGQGVNTGE. The whole CDR3 region reads CASSGQGVNTGELFF.

Concerning this clone: The missing CDR3 end, 3 residues past where the read stops, is filled in from the germline J gene. The chain recombines TRBV7-9 with TRBJ1-2; 7 nucleotides align to TRBD1. The CDR3 runs 15 residues. Looked up from germline, CDR1 is SEHNR and CDR2 is FQNEAQ (reference sequence). The sequenced CDR3 bases are TGTGCCAGCAGCGGAGGAGGGAACAGGGGTTTGGGC. Amino acid sequence: CASSGGGNRGLG. In full, the CDR3 reads CASSGGGNRGLGYTF.

Points on this clone: The CDR3 goes on 3 residues after the read ends, and that part is filled in from the germline J gene. J is TRBJ2-4 and V is TRBV6-2 or TRBV6-3; D is ambiguous. CDR1 and CDR2 (germline): MNHEY, SVGEGT. CDR3 size: 15 residues. Trimming left V 2 bases short and J 1 base short, with 9 bases between. Incomplete CDR3 DNA: TGTGCCAGCAGTTACGAGGCGGAGGCCAAAAACATT. Translation gives CASSYEAEAKNI. The whole CDR3 region reads CASSYEAEAKNIQYF.

Comments on this clone: The read ends 3 residues shy of where the CDR3 ends; the end is completed using the germline J gene. V is TRBV5-1 and J is TRBJ2-7; 7 nucleotides line up with TRBD1. Germline values: CDR1 SGHRS, CDR2 YFSETQ. The CDR3 has 15 residues. V shed 4 bases and J 5 bases; nucleotides not matched to a gene: 12. The DNA read from the CDR3 is TGCGCCAGCAGCCCGGGAACAGGGGCTATACACGAG. Translation: CASSPGTGAIHE. The whole CDR3 reads CASSPGTGAIHEQYF.

On this clone itself: The read comes to an end 3 residues before the CDR3 does, leaving the germline J gene to fill in the end. The chain joins TRBV2 to TRBJ1-2; 8 bases map to TRBD1. The V gene's germline CDR1 is SNHLY and CDR2 FYNNEI. The V segment lost 6 bases and the J segment 3 bases; nucleotides outside the gene matches: 6. This CDR3 is 14 amino acids long. The part of the CDR3 DNA that was read is TGTGCCAGCAGCCGCAGGGGGCAGGACTATGGC. It translates to CASSRRGQDYG. The entire CDR3 sequence reads CASSRRGQDYGYTF.

Remarks on this clone: The read finishes 3 residues shy of the CDR3 end, and the germline J gene is used to complete it. The chain employs TRBV7-9 and TRBJ1-2; possibly TRBD1 for D (5 bases). CDR1 is SEHNR and CDR2 is FQNEAQ in the germline V gene (reference sequence). This CDR3 is built from 13 residues. The CDR3 bases that were read are TGTGCCAGCAGCCCCGGACACGCAGCGGGC. Its translation is CASSPGHAAG. From start to end, the CDR3 is CASSPGHAAGYTF.